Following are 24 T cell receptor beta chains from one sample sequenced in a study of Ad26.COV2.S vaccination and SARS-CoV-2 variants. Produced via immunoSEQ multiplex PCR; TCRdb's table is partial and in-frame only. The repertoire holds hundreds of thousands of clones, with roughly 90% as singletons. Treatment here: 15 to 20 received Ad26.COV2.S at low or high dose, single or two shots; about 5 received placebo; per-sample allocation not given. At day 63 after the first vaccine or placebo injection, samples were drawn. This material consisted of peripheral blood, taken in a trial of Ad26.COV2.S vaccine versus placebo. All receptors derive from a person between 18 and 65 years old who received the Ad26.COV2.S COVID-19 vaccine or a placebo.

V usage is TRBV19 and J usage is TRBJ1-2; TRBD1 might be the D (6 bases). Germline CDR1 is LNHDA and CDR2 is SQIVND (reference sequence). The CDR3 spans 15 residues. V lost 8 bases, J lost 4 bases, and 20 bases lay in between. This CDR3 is CASHHVGGSVYGYTF. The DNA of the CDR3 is TGTGCCAGTCATCATGTTGGGGGCAGTGTCTATGGCTACACCTTC.

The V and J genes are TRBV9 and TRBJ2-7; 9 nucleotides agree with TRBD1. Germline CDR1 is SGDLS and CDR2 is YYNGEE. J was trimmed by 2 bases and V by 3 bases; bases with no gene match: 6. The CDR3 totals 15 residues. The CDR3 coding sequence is TGTGCCAGCAGCGGACCCGGGACAGGGCCCTACGAGCAGTACTTC. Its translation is CASSGPGTGPYEQYF. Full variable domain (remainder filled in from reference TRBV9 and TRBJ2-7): DSGVTQTPKHLITATGQRVTLRCSPRSGDLSVYWYQQSLDQGLQFLIQYYNGEERAKGNILERFSAQQFPDLHSELNLSSLELGDSALYFCASSGPGTGPYEQYFGPGTRLTVT.

CDR3 nucleotide sequence: TGTGCCAGCAGTTCTCCTCCCGGGGCCGGCTATGGCTACACCTTC. Encoded protein: CASSSPPGAGYGYTF. The rearrangement joins TRBV28 to TRBJ1-2; D might be TRBD1 (5 bases). The CDR3 is 15 residues long. Germline V CDR1 and CDR2: MDHEN, SYDVKM. V was shortened by 4 bases and J by 4 bases, with 16 bases between the two germline ends.

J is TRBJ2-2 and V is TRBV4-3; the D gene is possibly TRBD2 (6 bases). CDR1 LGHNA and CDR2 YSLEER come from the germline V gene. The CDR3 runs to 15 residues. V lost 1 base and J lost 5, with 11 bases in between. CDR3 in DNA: TGCGCCAGCAGCCAAGGGCTGGGAGGAACCGGGGAGCTGTTTTTT. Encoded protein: CASSQGLGGTGELFF.

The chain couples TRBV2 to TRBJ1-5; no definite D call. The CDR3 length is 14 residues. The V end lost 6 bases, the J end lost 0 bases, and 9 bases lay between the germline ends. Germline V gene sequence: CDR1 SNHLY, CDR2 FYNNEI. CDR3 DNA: TGTGCCAGCAGGTTCTCAAATAGCAATCAGCCCCAGCATTTT. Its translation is CASRFSNSNQPQHF.

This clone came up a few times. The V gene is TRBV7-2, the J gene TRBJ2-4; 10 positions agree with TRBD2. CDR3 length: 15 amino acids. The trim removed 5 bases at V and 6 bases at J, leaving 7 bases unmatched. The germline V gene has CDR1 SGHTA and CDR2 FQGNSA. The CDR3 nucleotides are TGTGCCAGCAGCATCACTTTAGCGGGGGGAAACATTCAGTACTTC. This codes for CASSITLAGGNIQYF. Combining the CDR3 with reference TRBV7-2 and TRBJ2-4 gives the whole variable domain GAGVSQSPSNKVTEKGKDVELRCDPISGHTALYWYRQSLGQGLEFLIYFQGNSAPDKSGLPSDRFSAERTGGSVSTLTIQRTQQEDSAVYLCASSITLAGGNIQYFGAGTRLSVL.

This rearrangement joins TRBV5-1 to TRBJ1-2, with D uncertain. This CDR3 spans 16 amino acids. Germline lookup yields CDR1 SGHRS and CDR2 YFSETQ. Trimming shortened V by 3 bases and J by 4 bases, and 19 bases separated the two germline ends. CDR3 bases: TGCGCCAGCAGCTCGGATGATTGGACGGATCTCTATGGCTACACCTTC. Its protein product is CASSSDDWTDLYGYTF. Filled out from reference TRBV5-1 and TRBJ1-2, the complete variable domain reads KAGVTQTPRYLIKTRGQQVTLSCSPISGHRSVSWYQQTPGQGLQFLFEYFSETQRNKGNFPGRFSGRQFSNSRSEMNVSTLELGDSALYLCASSSDDWTDLYGYTFGSGTRLTVV.

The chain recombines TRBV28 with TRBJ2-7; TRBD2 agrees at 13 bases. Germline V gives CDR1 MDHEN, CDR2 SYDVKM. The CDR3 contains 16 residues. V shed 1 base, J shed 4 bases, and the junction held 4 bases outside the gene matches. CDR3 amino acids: CASSLFGTSGAYEQYF. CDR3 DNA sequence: TGTGCCAGCAGTTTATTCGGGACTAGCGGGGCGTACGAGCAGTACTTC.

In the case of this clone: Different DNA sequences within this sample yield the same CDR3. CDR3 nucleotides: TGCAGTGCTAGAGTTGTAGAGACCCAGTACTTC. Translation gives CSARVVETQYF. The chain is built from TRBV20-1 and TRBJ2-5, with D unclear. The CDR3 is 11 amino acids. Trimming took 1 base from V and 4 from J, leaving 4 bases between them. CDR1 DFQATT and CDR2 SNEGSKA come from the germline V gene (reference sequence).

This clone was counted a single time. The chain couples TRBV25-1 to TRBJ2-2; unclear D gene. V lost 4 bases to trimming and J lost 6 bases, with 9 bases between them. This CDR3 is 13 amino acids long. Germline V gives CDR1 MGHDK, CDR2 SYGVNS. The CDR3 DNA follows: TGTGCCAGCAGTGGACTTTTAGCCGGGGAGCTGTTTTTT. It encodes CASSGLLAGELFF.

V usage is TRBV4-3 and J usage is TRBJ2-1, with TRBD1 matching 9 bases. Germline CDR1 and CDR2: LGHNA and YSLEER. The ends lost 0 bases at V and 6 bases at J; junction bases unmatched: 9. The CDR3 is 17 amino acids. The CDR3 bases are TGCGCCAGCAGCCAAGACTTTCGAACAGGGGGCCGCAATGAGCAGTTCTTC. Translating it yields CASSQDFRTGGRNEQFF.

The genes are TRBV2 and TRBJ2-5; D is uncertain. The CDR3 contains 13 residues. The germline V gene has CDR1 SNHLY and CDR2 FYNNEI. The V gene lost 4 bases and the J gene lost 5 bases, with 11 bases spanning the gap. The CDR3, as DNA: TGTGCCAGCAGTGTTCTGTCTCTTGAGACCCAGTACTTC. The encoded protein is CASSVLSLETQYF. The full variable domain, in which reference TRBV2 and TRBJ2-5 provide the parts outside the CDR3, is EPEVTQTPSHQVTQMGQEVILRCVPISNHLYFYWYRQILGQKVEFLVSFYNNEISEKSEIFDDQFSVERPDGSNFTLKIRSTKLEDSAMYFCASSVLSLETQYFGPGTRLLVL.

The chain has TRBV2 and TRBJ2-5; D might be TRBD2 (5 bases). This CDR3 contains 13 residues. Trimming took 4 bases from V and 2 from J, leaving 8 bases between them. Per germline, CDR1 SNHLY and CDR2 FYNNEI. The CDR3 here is CASSAREQETQYF. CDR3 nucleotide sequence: TGTGCCAGCAGTGCTAGGGAGCAAGAGACCCAGTACTTC.

The CDR3 loop is CASSLGGSPEAFF. CDR3 bases: TGTGCCAGCAGTTTAGGGGGTTCTCCTGAAGCTTTCTTT. J is TRBJ1-1 and V is TRBV27, with D possibly TRBD1 on 5 matching bases. There are 13 residues in the CDR3. Trimming cost V 2 bases and J 6 bases, with 10 bases left between them. CDR1 MNHEY and CDR2 SMNVEV come from the germline V gene (reference sequence).

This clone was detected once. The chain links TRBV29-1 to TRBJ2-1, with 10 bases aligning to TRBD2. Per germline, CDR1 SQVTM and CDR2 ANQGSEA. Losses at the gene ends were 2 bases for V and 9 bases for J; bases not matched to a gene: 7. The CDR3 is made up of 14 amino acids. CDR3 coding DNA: TGCAGCGTTGAAATAGCTAGCGGGAGCTTTGAGCAGTTCTTC. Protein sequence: CSVEIASGSFEQFF.

The CDR3 sequence: CASSLLAGAGELFF. CDR3 nucleotide sequence: TGTGCCAGCAGCCTCCTAGCGGGAGCCGGGGAGCTGTTTTTT. The V gene is TRBV3-1 (or the pseudogene TRBV3-2), the J gene TRBJ2-2; 10 nucleotides align to TRBD2. Germline CDR1 reads LGHDT; CDR2 reads YNNKEL (reference sequence). V lost 4 bases, J lost 6 bases, and 2 bases stayed unmatched. The CDR3 totals 14 residues.

The CDR3 is CASSLWPDYEQYF. The CDR3 DNA sequence: TGTGCCAGCAGCTTATGGCCGGACTACGAGCAGTACTTC. The chain carries TRBV7-9 and TRBJ2-7, with no clear D. This CDR3 comprises 13 residues. Between the trimmed V and J ends, which lost 2 bases and 3 bases, there was a span of 8 bases. Germline CDR1 and CDR2: SEHNR and FQNEAQ (reference sequence).

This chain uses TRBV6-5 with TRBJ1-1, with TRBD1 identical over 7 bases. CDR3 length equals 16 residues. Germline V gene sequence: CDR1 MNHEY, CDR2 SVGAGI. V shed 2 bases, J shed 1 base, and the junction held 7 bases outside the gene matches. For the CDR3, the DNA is TGTGCCAGCAGTTACGAGTCGACAGGGACGAACACTGAAGCTTTCTTT. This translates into CASSYESTGTNTEAFF.

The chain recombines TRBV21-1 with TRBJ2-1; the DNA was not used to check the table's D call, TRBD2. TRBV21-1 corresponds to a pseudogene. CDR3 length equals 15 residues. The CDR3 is CASRTWEISYNEQFF. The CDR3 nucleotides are TGTGCCAGCAGGACATGGGAGATCAGCTACAATGAGCAGTTCTTC.

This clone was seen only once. CDR3: CASSLDIGVEAFF. The CDR3 DNA sequence: TGTGCCAGCAGCTTGGATATCGGGGTTGAAGCTTTCTTT. The chain is built from TRBV5-4 and TRBJ1-1; D is unresolved. CDR1 is SGHNT, CDR2 YYREEE, per germline (reference sequence). The CDR3 is 13 residues long. V shed 0 bases and J shed 7 bases, with 10 bases lying between them.

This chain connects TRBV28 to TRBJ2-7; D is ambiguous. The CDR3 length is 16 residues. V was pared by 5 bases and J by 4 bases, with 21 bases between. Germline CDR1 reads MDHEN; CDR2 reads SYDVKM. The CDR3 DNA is TGTGCCAGCAGTGTCGGGTCAGCCGGTACATGGTACGAGCAGTACTTC. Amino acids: CASSVGSAGTWYEQYF.

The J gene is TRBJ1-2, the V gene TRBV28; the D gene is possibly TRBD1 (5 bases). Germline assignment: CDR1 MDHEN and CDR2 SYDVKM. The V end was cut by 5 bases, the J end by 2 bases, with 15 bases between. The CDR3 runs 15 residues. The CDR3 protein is CASSAGTAGNYGYTF. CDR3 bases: TGTGCCAGCAGTGCCGGGACGGCGGGGAACTATGGCTACACCTTC.

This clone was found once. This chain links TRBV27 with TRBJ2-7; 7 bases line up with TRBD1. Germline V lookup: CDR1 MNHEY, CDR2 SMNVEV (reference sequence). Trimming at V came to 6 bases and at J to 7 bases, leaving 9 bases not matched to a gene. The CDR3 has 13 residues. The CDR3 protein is CASRPTGMGEQYF. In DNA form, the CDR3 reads TGTGCCAGCAGGCCGACAGGGATGGGAGAGCAGTACTTC.

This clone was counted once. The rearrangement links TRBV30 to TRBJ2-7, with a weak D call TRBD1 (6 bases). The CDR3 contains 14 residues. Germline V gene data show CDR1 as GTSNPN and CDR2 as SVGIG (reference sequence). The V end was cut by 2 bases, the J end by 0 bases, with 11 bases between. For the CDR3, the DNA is TGTGCCTGGAGTTCCGGGACACCCTCCTACGAGCAGTACTTC. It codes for CAWSSGTPSYEQYF.